This T cell receptor (beta chain) derives from a study of CD8 T cells in Susac syndrome (dated by TCRdb to the late 2010s). Regarding the complete study: The study used repertoire sequencing to test whether antigen drove CD8+ T cell activation and differentiation in Susac syndrome.

Regarding this clonotype: Its target antigen remains unknown. No much larger clone exists at a distance of one base, and base qualities are not known.

The CDR3 runs 12 amino acids, cysteine and phenylalanine included. Only the CDR3 DNA is retained, 36 bases long and in frame from the first base. Cut back by 0 bases and 6 bases, the V and J ends lie 5 bases apart. The germline V gene yields SQVTM for CDR1 and ANQGSEA for CDR2. Peripheral blood CD8+ and CD4+ T cells from healthy donors, Susac syndrome patients and multiple sclerosis patients were profiled using high-throughput TCR beta sequencing. Treatment-naive patients with stable or active relapsing-remitting disease fulfilling revised McDonald criteria were used as multiple sclerosis controls. Bulk CD8+ and CD4+ T cells were purified by magnetic negative isolation, while CD8+ TEMRA cells were enriched using FACS. Blood was drawn into EDTA tubes, processed within 24 hours, and PBMCs were isolated by density gradient centrifugation. PBMCs destined for TCR sequencing were cryopreserved in liquid nitrogen and later thawed in a 37 °C water bath. A purity of at least 90% was achieved for sorted or isolated CD4+, CD8+ and CD8+ TEMRA cells.

What the study reported, not specific to this receptor: The number of individuals in the TCR sequencing and HLA analysis was acknowledged as relatively small.

RNA was extracted with the RNeasy kit and roughly 0.5 to 1 ug was reverse transcribed using random hexamers. The immunoSEQ multiplex PCR assay, which covers 54 Vbeta and 13 Jbeta segments, was used to amplify TCR beta CDR3 regions. PCR amplification bias was corrected using a synthetic template baseline for primer optimization and computational correction. The paper's processing steps were these. Reads were annotated to V, D and J genes per IMGT and analyzed with immunoSEQ Analyzer, keeping only productive sequences. Clonality was computed as one minus Shannon entropy normalized by log2 of the number of productive unique sequences. Public and private clones were assessed among the 100 most prevalent clones of each patient and control. Susac-specific clones were defined as absent from healthy and MS cohorts, about 1,100 published viral clones and other ImmuneACCESS disease sequences. TCRdb ran its own pipeline on the public reads, namely fastp trimming at Q25 and MiXCR clone calling, and kept in-frame beta chains. Rows are unified per CDR3 protein, each entry keeping the most common DNA and genes. TCRdb, rather than the study authors, made the V and J calls. This sample is represented by approximately 160,000 distinct CDR3 sequences; roughly 94% of them were singletons. The ten largest clones take up 0.075% to 0.095% of the sample.

The chain was built from TRBV29-1 and TRBJ1-4; the D gene is unclear. The origin of this receptor is a human donor with multiple sclerosis. Sequenced: CD4+ T cells from PBMCs. The bases are TGCAGCGTTGAAGAAGGCGATGAAAAACTGTTTTTT. This is translated as CSVEEGDEKLFF.